Below are 22 T cell receptor beta chains sequenced from a single sample in a study of T cells in Graves' hyperthyroidism and ophthalmopathy. Using RNA transcripts as the source, TCR beta CDR3 regions were amplified. The HTBI primer set served for first-round RT-PCR of the TCR CDR3. TCRdb itself ran the multiplex PCR reads through MiXCR, one entry per CDR3 protein. The data show fewer than 650,000 distinct CDR3 sequences, around 14% seen once. The sequenced sample was blood. The receptors originated from a woman under 30 with Graves' ophthalmopathy.

This clonotype was detected ten times or more. The chain recombines TRBV18 with TRBJ2-7; 8 positions match TRBD1. The germline CDR1 and CDR2 sequences are KGHSH and LQKENI. Trimming removed 4 bases from V and 7 bases from J; junction bases left unmatched: 12. The CDR3 has 15 residues. The CDR3 region has the DNA TGTGCCAGCTCACAACCTCCGACAGGGGCTATGGAGCAGTACTTC. It specifies CASSQPPTGAMEQYF.

This clonotype was observed many times. This rearrangement joins TRBV6-6 to TRBJ2-3; 8 bases are a match to TRBD1. Trimming removed 0 bases from V and 5 bases from J; junction bases left unmatched: 7. Germline CDR1 MNHNY, CDR2 SVGAGI (reference sequence). CDR3 length: 16 residues. CDR3 residues: CASSYSHRGTEDTQYF. As DNA, the CDR3 is TGTGCCAGCAGTTACTCGCACAGGGGGACGGAAGATACGCAGTATTTT.

Many counts were recorded for this clonotype. This chain uses TRBV20-1 with TRBJ2-5; perhaps D is TRBD1 or TRBD2 (6 bases each). Germline CDR1 and CDR2: DFQATT and SNEGSKA (reference sequence). Trimming pared 0 bases from V and 13 bases from J, leaving 18 bases between. The CDR3 spans 13 residues. The CDR3 loop is CSARDLERGERYF. DNA of the CDR3: TGCAGTGCTAGAGATCTGGAAAGGGGGGAAAGGTACTTC.

This clonotype was detected many times. The CDR3 nucleotides read TGCAGCGTGGGGGAGGTAGGATATGAAGCTTTCTTT. Its translation is CSVGEVGYEAFF. The chain links TRBV29-1 to TRBJ1-1, with TRBD1 as a possible D gene (5 bases). Looked up from germline, CDR1 is SQVTM and CDR2 is ANQGSEA. V lost 6 bases and J lost 7, with 15 bases in between. The CDR3 is 12 residues long.

This rearrangement joins TRBV18 to TRBJ2-1; D is perhaps TRBD1 (5 bases). Germline V CDR1 and CDR2: KGHSH, LQKENI. Trimming took 1 base from V and 0 from J, leaving 13 bases between them. The CDR3 runs 17 residues. The CDR3 DNA reads TGTGCCAGCTCACCACTTCCCCCAGGGCTCTCCTACAATGAGCAGTTCTTC. Its translation: CASSPLPPGLSYNEQFF.

This clonotype was seen a handful of times. The chain has TRBV30 and TRBJ2-1, with 9 bases that match TRBD2. Per germline, CDR1 GTSNPN and CDR2 SVGIG (reference sequence). V was clipped by 1 base and J by 3 bases; unmatched bases: 4. The CDR3 totals 15 residues. DNA for the CDR3: TGTGCCTGGAGTGGCCTAGCGGGGCACTACAATGAGCAGTTCTTC. Its protein is CAWSGLAGHYNEQFF.

This clonotype was picked up a small number of times. V gene TRBV29-1 combines with J gene TRBJ2-3; D not resolved. The CDR3 covers 14 residues. CDR1 is SQVTM, CDR2 ANQGSEA, per germline. V was cut by 1 base and J by 0 bases, with 8 bases left in between. The CDR3 here is CSVEVWTSTDTQYF. As DNA, the CDR3 is TGCAGCGTTGAAGTATGGACGAGCACAGATACGCAGTATTTT.

Many counts were recorded for this clonotype. The chain recombines TRBV12-3 or TRBV12-4 with TRBJ2-1; D is unresolved. This CDR3 contains 11 residues. V was clipped by 3 bases and J by 8 bases, with 5 bases between them. In nucleotides, the CDR3 is TGTGCCAGCAGTTTCCCCGATGAGCAGTTCTTC. Amino acid sequence: CASSFPDEQFF.

This clonotype was recorded many times. This chain links TRBV12-3 or TRBV12-4 with TRBJ1-3; tentative D call: TRBD1 (5 bases). This CDR3 has 16 residues. Trimming left V 2 bases short and J 0 bases short, with 11 bases between. The CDR3 DNA is TGTGCCAGCAGTTTATGGGCCGGGGGCTCTGGAAACACCATATATTTT. Translating gives CASSLWAGGSGNTIYF.

V gene TRBV19 combines with J gene TRBJ2-1; 7 nucleotides match TRBD1. Unmatched junction bases numbered 4, after V lost 4 bases and J lost 1 base. The CDR3 runs to 15 residues. Germline V gives CDR1 LNHDA, CDR2 SQIVND (reference sequence). CDR3 loop: CASSTQTGSYNEQFF. CDR3 nucleotide sequence: TGTGCCAGTAGTACACAGACAGGGTCCTACAATGAGCAGTTCTTC.

The chain uses TRBV19 and TRBJ1-5; D might be TRBD1 (5 bases). Trimming took off 3 bases at V and 6 bases at J, with 21 bases between the two ends. CDR1 and CDR2 from the germline V gene are LNHDA and SQIVND (reference sequence). The CDR3 totals 17 residues. DNA for the CDR3: TGTGCCAGTAGTATGGACTCCTCAGGGAATAGGGTTCAGCCCCAGCATTTT. As protein: CASSMDSSGNRVQPQHF.

This clonotype showed up many times. The CDR3: CASSSRLAGGETQYF. In DNA, the CDR3 is TGTGCCAGCAGCTCCAGACTAGCGGGAGGAGAGACCCAGTACTTC. The chain employs TRBV7-2 and TRBJ2-5, with 13 bases identical to TRBD2. This CDR3 has 15 amino acids. From germline, CDR1 is SGHTA and CDR2 FQGNSA. The V gene end was trimmed by 4 bases and the J gene end by 4 bases; junction bases not matched to a gene: 3.

This clonotype has only a few counts. The chain has TRBV25-1 and TRBJ2-5, with D possibly called TRBD1 or TRBD2 (6 bases each). The germline CDR1 and CDR2 sequences are MGHDK and SYGVNS. Trimming left V 1 base short and J 1 base short, with 13 bases between. The CDR3 sequence is 16 residues long. The CDR3 region has the DNA TGTGCCAGCAGTGAATTGGGGGGCATCCTCCAAGAGACCCAGTACTTC. Translation: CASSELGGILQETQYF.

This clonotype was found many times. The chain combines TRBV20-1 with TRBJ2-2, with TRBD2 matching 12 bases. The CDR3 sequence is 15 residues long. J lost 4 bases, V lost 6 bases, and 6 bases had no gene match. Germline CDR1 reads DFQATT; CDR2 reads SNEGSKA (reference sequence). The CDR3 sequence is CSATTSGSLTGELFF. The CDR3 DNA sequence: TGCAGTGCCACGACTAGCGGGAGCCTCACCGGGGAGCTGTTTTTT.

The V gene is TRBV15, the J gene TRBJ1-2; a possible D gene is TRBD1 (5 bases). The V and J ends lost 3 bases and 0 bases respectively, with 17 bases between them. This CDR3 is built from 17 residues. The V gene's germline CDR1 is LNHNV and CDR2 YYDKDF (reference sequence). As DNA, the CDR3 is TGTGCCACCAGCAGCGTCGGCAGGGAATGTGCTAACTATGGCTACACCTTC. Its translation is CATSSVGRECANYGYTF. The complete variable domain, with remaining parts taken from reference TRBV15 and TRBJ1-2, reads DAMVIQNPRYQVTQFGKPVTLSCSQTLNHNVMYWYQQKSSQAPKLLFHYYDKDFNNEADTPDNFQSRRPNTSFCFLDIRSPGLGDTAMYLCATSSVGRECANYGYTFGSGTRLTVV.

This clonotype was counted many times. The rearrangement joins TRBV7-9 to TRBJ2-7; no firm D call. This CDR3 has 13 residues. The germline V and J ends were trimmed by 5 bases and 7 bases, with 15 bases remaining between them. CDR1 is SEHNR and CDR2 is FQNEAQ in the germline V gene (reference sequence). This CDR3 reads CASSPASMGEQYF. DNA for the CDR3: TGTGCCAGCAGCCCCGCATCCATGGGGGAGCAGTACTTC. Looking up the rest from reference TRBV7-9 and TRBJ2-7 gives the full variable domain: DTGVSQNPRHKITKRGQNVTFRCDPISEHNRLYWYRQTLGQGPEFLTYFQNEAQLEKSRLLSDRFSAERPKGSFSTLEIQRTEQGDSAMYLCASSPASMGEQYFGPGTRLTVT.

This clonotype appeared many times. This chain connects TRBV29-1 to TRBJ1-1; 10 bases fit TRBD1. Germline V gene lookup returns CDR1 SQVTM and CDR2 ANQGSEA. V gave up 4 bases and J gave up 0 bases; unmatched junction bases: 2. The CDR3 is 14 amino acids. The CDR3 loop reads CSVAGQGLNTEAFF. CDR3 coding DNA: TGCAGCGTTGCGGGACAGGGGTTGAACACTGAAGCTTTCTTT.

This clonotype was seen repeatedly, ten times or more. V is TRBV28 and J is TRBJ1-2, with D maybe TRBD1 (5 bases). Germline V lookup: CDR1 MDHEN, CDR2 SYDVKM. The V end lost 7 bases, the J end lost 4 bases, and 13 bases lay between the germline ends. The CDR3 has 13 amino acids. CDR3 amino acids: CASTTSGSYGYTF. CDR3 nucleotide sequence: TGTGCCAGCACCACCTCAGGGAGCTATGGCTACACCTTC.

This clonotype was seen only a few times. A read error may be the cause here, since a much bigger clone is one base away. The rearrangement links TRBV7-9 to TRBJ2-1; a possible D gene is TRBD2 (6 bases). Between the trimmed V and J ends, which lost 5 bases and 10 bases, there was a span of 21 bases. Germline values: CDR1 SEHNR, CDR2 FQNEAQ (reference sequence). CDR3 length: 15 residues. The CDR3 protein is CASSRPVSRRGEQFF. In nucleotides, the CDR3 is TGTGCCAGCAGCCGCCCCGTTAGCAGGAGGGGCGAGCAGTTCTTC. Variable domain in full (rest from reference TRBV7-9 and TRBJ2-1): DTGVSQNPRHKITKRGQNVTFRCDPISEHNRLYWYRQTLGQGPEFLTYFQNEAQLEKSRLLSDRFSAERPKGSFSTLEIQRTEQGDSAMYLCASSRPVSRRGEQFFGPGTRLTVL.

The chain couples TRBV28 to TRBJ1-4; TRBD1 matches at 8 bases. The germline V gene has CDR1 MDHEN and CDR2 SYDVKM. The CDR3 extends over 13 amino acids. V was pared by 11 bases and J by 4 bases, with 6 bases of the junction left unmatched. CDR3 bases: TGTGCCGTCCCGGGACAGGATAATGAAAAACTGTTTTTT. Protein sequence: CAVPGQDNEKLFF.

This clonotype was seen at least ten times. The V gene is TRBV28, the J gene TRBJ2-7, with a possible D match to TRBD1 (6 bases). The V end lost 8 bases, the J end lost 3 bases, and 20 bases lay between the germline ends. The CDR3 runs to 15 residues. Looked up from germline, CDR1 is MDHEN and CDR2 is SYDVKM. DNA of the CDR3: TGTGCCAGCGGAGCCGCAGGGGCCTCCGACTACGAGCAGTACTTC. This encodes CASGAAGASDYEQYF.

This clonotype appeared many times. V usage is TRBV24-1 and J usage is TRBJ2-2, with 12 bases lining up with TRBD1. The junction had 2 bases not matched to a gene; V was cut back by 4 bases and J by 6 bases. Germline CDR1 reads KGHDR; CDR2 reads SFDVKD. The CDR3 is 15 residues long. The CDR3: CATSDGDRGPGELFF. The CDR3 nucleotides are TGTGCCACCAGTGACGGGGACAGGGGGCCCGGGGAGCTGTTTTTT.